The 21 T cell receptor beta chains reported below all come from one sample, sequenced in a study of PD-1 blockade in classical Hodgkin lymphoma. Time point reported: cycle 4 day 1 (C4D1), after 6 weeks of nivolumab. All patients experienced relapse after autologous stem cell transplantation, and brentuximab vedotin exposure was variable. TCRdb keeps only in-frame clones here, not all; method: immunoSEQ multiplex PCR. The repertoire holds some 20,000 clones, with around three quarters as singletons. The material was peripheral blood mononuclear cells (PBMCs), obtained before the fourth cycle of nivolumab. The source is a human donor with classical Hodgkin lymphoma.

The rearrangement links TRBV23-1 to TRBJ1-6, with D unclear. TRBV23-1 is an ORF, with its function uncertain. V lost 6 bases, J lost 9 bases, and 9 bases lay in between. The CDR3 length is 12 residues. CDR3 sequence reads: CASSPPVSPLHF. The CDR3 DNA reads TGCGCCAGCAGCCCACCAGTTTCACCCCTCCACTTT.

The chain employs TRBV5-1 and TRBJ2-1; 8 bases are a match to TRBD2. The CDR3 totals 15 residues. Germline loops: CDR1 SGHRS, CDR2 YFSETQ. V shed 4 bases and J 4 bases; nucleotides not matched to a gene: 7. CDR3 residues: CASSPSGYQYNEQFF. In DNA form, the CDR3 reads TGCGCCAGCAGCCCTAGCGGGTACCAGTACAATGAGCAGTTCTTC. Complete variable domain (other parts from reference TRBV5-1 and TRBJ2-1): KAGVTQTPRYLIKTRGQQVTLSCSPISGHRSVSWYQQTPGQGLQFLFEYFSETQRNKGNFPGRFSGRQFSNSRSEMNVSTLELGDSALYLCASSPSGYQYNEQFFGPGTRLTVL.

The V gene is TRBV6-5, the J gene TRBJ2-7; 7 bases match TRBD1. Germline loops: CDR1 MNHEY, CDR2 SVGAGI. The CDR3 length is 11 residues. Germline trimming cut 10 bases from V and 4 bases from J; bases unmatched to any gene: 4. Here the CDR3 reads CATGTVYEQYV. The DNA for the CDR3 is TGTGCCACGGGGACAGTTTACGAGCAGTACGTC.

This chain joins TRBV11-2 and TRBJ1-1, with 7 bases fitting TRBD1. V shed 1 base, J shed 7 bases, and the junction held 15 bases outside the gene matches. CDR1 and CDR2 (germline): SGHAT, FQNNGV. This CDR3 spans 17 amino acids. This CDR3 reads CASSLGQGPPLLGEAFF. The CDR3 nucleotides are TGTGCCAGCAGCTTAGGACAGGGCCCTCCACTCCTGGGTGAAGCTTTCTTT.

The J gene is TRBJ1-2, the V gene TRBV30, with 8 positions matching TRBD1. Germline V gene sequence: CDR1 GTSNPN, CDR2 SVGIG (reference sequence). J was trimmed by 8 bases and V by 5 bases; bases with no gene match: 7. The CDR3 runs 12 residues. The CDR3 nucleotides read TGTGCCTGGGGGACAGGTGCTGGGGGCTACACCTTC. The encoded protein is CAWGTGAGGYTF.

The genes are TRBV9 and TRBJ2-1, with TRBD2 matching 13 bases. Germline assignment: CDR1 SGDLS and CDR2 YYNGEE. The CDR3 covers 15 residues. J lost 8 bases, V lost 4 bases, and 6 bases had no gene match. The CDR3 DNA follows: TGTGCCAGCAGCATGGGGACTAGCGGGGTACATGAGCAGTTCTTC. The encoded protein is CASSMGTSGVHEQFF.

This clone was detected only once. The rearrangement joins TRBV30 to TRBJ1-2; D is unclear. The CDR3 consists of 13 residues. With 4 bases removed from V and 4 bases from J, the gap between germline ends came to 13 bases. Germline V CDR1 and CDR2: GTSNPN, SVGIG (reference sequence). The CDR3 spells CAWTSGPPYGYTF. The CDR3 nucleotides are TGTGCCTGGACTTCCGGGCCGCCCTATGGCTACACCTTC.

The V and J genes are TRBV6-5 and TRBJ1-1; possibly TRBD1 for D (6 bases). Between the trimmed V and J ends, which lost 7 bases and 4 bases, there was a span of 16 bases. This CDR3 spans 14 amino acids. CDR1 is MNHEY, CDR2 SVGAGI, per germline. In nucleotides, the CDR3 is TGTGCCAGCACTAAAGGTGGGGGCGTCACTGAAGCTTTCTTT. Its protein is CASTKGGGVTEAFF.

The chain joins TRBV9 to TRBJ1-1; D ambiguous. There are 15 residues in the CDR3. Trimming pared 0 bases from V and 4 bases from J, leaving 13 bases between. Germline CDR1 and CDR2: SGDLS and YYNGEE. CDR3 amino acids: CASSVGPAQSTEAFF. The CDR3 bases are TGTGCCAGCAGCGTAGGACCGGCCCAAAGCACTGAAGCTTTCTTT.

The V call is TRBV6-6, the J call TRBJ2-7; 7 positions agree with TRBD1. This CDR3 contains 16 residues. The germline CDR1 and CDR2 sequences are MNHNY and SVGAGI (reference sequence). Unmatched junction bases numbered 12, after V lost 6 bases and J lost 1 base. The DNA for the CDR3 is TGTGCCAGCAGCCCGACAGGGATGTTGGGATCCTACGAGCAGTACGTC. Protein product: CASSPTGMLGSYEQYV.

The genes are TRBV5-1 and TRBJ2-1, with TRBD2 matching 9 bases. CDR1 and CDR2 from the germline V gene are SGHRS and YFSETQ. V trimming: 2 bases; J trimming: 10 bases; junction bases outside the gene matches: 7. CDR3 length equals 14 residues. The CDR3 sequence is CASSFVAGASEQFF. The DNA for the CDR3 is TGCGCCAGCAGCTTCGTAGCGGGGGCTTCGGAGCAGTTCTTC.

The chain carries TRBV2 and TRBJ2-1; D unclear. Germline CDR1 and CDR2: SNHLY and FYNNEI. There are 11 residues in the CDR3. Deletions cut 3 bases from V and 5 bases from J, with 2 bases between. CDR3 coding DNA: TGTGCCAGCAGTGACAACAATGAGCAGTTCTTC. Its protein is CASSDNNEQFF.

V gene TRBV11-2 combines with J gene TRBJ2-2; 9 positions agree with TRBD2. Trimming removed 5 bases from V and 7 bases from J; junction bases left unmatched: 14. The CDR3 is 17 residues long. The germline V gene encodes CDR1 SGHAT and CDR2 FQNNGV. The CDR3: CASSPRGVASGNGELFF. Written as DNA, the CDR3 is TGTGCCAGCAGCCCACGAGGGGTGGCTAGCGGGAACGGGGAGCTGTTTTTT.

V is TRBV28 and J is TRBJ2-5; D possibly matches TRBD1 or TRBD2 (5 bases each). V was cut by 6 bases and J by 7 bases, with 15 bases left in between. The CDR3 extends over 13 amino acids. CDR1 MDHEN and CDR2 SYDVKM come from the germline V gene. CDR3 loop: CASSRGGLGTQYF. In DNA form, the CDR3 reads TGTGCCAGCAGCCGTGGGGGTCTGGGGACCCAGTACTTC.

This chain uses TRBV6-1 with TRBJ1-4, with a tentative D call TRBD1 (6 bases). V lost 6 bases, J lost 7 bases, and 12 bases lay in between. This CDR3 has 13 residues. Germline lookup yields CDR1 MNHNS and CDR2 SASEGT. DNA for the CDR3: TGTGCCAGCAGGCAGGCAGGGGCTGAAAAACTGTTTTTT. As protein: CASRQAGAEKLFF.

On this clone itself: One end of the junction is discordant with germline, which a read error may explain. The V call is TRBV27, the J call TRBJ2-7; D unclear. The CDR3 sequence is 12 residues long. CDR1 and CDR2 from the germline V gene are MNHEY and SMNVEV (reference sequence). CDR3 DNA: TGTGCCACCAGTGATTCGAACTACGAGCAGTACTTC. Translating it yields CATSDSNYEQYF.

This clone has just a few counts. The V gene is TRBV2, the J gene TRBJ1-5; 7 nucleotides line up with TRBD1. CDR3 size: 13 residues. Germline trimming cut 8 bases from V and 2 bases from J; bases unmatched to any gene: 3. Germline assignment: CDR1 SNHLY and CDR2 FYNNEI. The CDR3, as DNA: TGTGCCAGCGCCGGGACAGGCAATCAGCCCCAGCATTTT. As protein: CASAGTGNQPQHF.

This clone has more than one count but fewer than ten. The J gene is TRBJ2-1, the V gene TRBV5-1; 7 bases match TRBD2. This CDR3 spans 15 amino acids. Germline V gene data show CDR1 as SGHRS and CDR2 as YFSETQ. V was clipped by 4 bases and J by 2 bases; unmatched bases: 6. The CDR3 loop is CASSNGGVPYNEQFF. DNA of the CDR3: TGCGCCAGCAGCAATGGGGGGGTCCCCTACAATGAGCAGTTCTTC.

The V and J genes are TRBV23-1 and TRBJ1-2, with 7 positions matching TRBD1. TRBV23-1 falls under the ORF class, with uncertain function. V trimming: 4 bases; J trimming: 0 bases; junction bases outside the gene matches: 11. The CDR3 spans 17 residues. The CDR3 coding sequence is TGCGCCAGCAGTCCGTATGAAGGGGGCATAGCTAACTATGGCTACACCTTC. Translation: CASSPYEGGIANYGYTF.

This chain uses TRBV6-5 with TRBJ2-3, with D tentatively TRBD1 or TRBD2 (6 bases each). Germline V gene data show CDR1 as MNHEY and CDR2 as SVGAGI. Trimming pared 8 bases from V and 3 bases from J, leaving 12 bases between. CDR3 length equals 13 residues. CDR3 sequence (DNA): TGTGCCAGCGGGCGGAGGGGGACAGATACGCAGTATTTT. It specifies CASGRRGTDTQYF.

This rearrangement joins TRBV6-6 to TRBJ1-2; D is possibly TRBD1 (6 bases). V was trimmed by 2 bases and J by 8 bases, leaving 18 bases between them. The V gene's germline CDR1 is MNHNY and CDR2 SVGAGI (reference sequence). The CDR3 totals 15 residues. The CDR3, as DNA: TGTGCCAGCAGTTACGGTGGGGGCGCCCCAGGGGGCTACACCTTC. Its translation: CASSYGGGAPGGYTF.